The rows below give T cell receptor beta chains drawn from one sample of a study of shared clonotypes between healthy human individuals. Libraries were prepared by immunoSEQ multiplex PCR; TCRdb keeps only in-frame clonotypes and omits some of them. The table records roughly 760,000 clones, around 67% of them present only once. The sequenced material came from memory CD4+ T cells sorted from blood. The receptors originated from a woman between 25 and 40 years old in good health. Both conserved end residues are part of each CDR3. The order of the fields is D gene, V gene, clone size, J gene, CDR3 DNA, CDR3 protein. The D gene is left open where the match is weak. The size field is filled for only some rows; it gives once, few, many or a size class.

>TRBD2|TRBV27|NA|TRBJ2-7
TGTGCCAGCAGTCCACAGGCGGGGACTATCTACGAGCAGTACTTC
CASSPQAGTIYEQYF
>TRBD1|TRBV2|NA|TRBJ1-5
TGTGCCAGCAGTGGGGACAGGGGGATGGGCAATCAGCCCCAGCATTTT
CASSGDRGMGNQPQHF
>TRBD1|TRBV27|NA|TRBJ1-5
TGTGCCAGCAGGGAGGGAACAGGGGAGAATCAGCCCCAGCATTTT
CASREGTGENQPQHF
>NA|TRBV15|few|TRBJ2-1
TGTGCCACCAGTGGAGAAACCTACAATGAGCAGTTCTTC
CATSGETYNEQFF
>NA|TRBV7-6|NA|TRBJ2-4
TGTGCCAGCAGCTTAGGTCCTGAAAACATTCAGTACTTC
CASSLGPENIQYF
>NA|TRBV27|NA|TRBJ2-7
TGTGCCAGCAGTTCCCCCCACCTACAGGGATACGAGCAGTACTTC
CASSSPHLQGYEQYF
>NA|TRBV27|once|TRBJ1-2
TGTGCCAGCAGTTTACTGGGGGGATCTAACTATGGCTACACCTTC
CASSLLGGSNYGYTF
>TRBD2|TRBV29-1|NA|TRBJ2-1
TGCAGCCCATCCGGGACTAGCGGGATGATTGAGCAGTTCTTC
CSPSGTSGMIEQFF
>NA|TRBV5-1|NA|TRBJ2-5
TGCGCCAGCAGCTTGGCCTTCGAGACCCAGTACTTC
CASSLAFETQYF
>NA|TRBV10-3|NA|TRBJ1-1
TGTGCCATCAGTGTAGGGTACAGAGAGACTGAAGCTTTCTTT
CAISVGYRETEAFF
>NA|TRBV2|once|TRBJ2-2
TGTGCCAGCAGTGAGGAGCGGCGGAACCTCGGGGAGCTGTTTTTT
CASSEERRNLGELFF
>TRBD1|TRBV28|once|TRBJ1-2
TGTGCCAGCAGCGCCAGTCGGACAGGGATCCCCTATGGCTACACCTTC
CASSASRTGIPYGYTF
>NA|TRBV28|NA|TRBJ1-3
TGTGCCAGCACCACCCCGAACTCTGGAAACACCATATATTTT
CASTTPNSGNTIYF
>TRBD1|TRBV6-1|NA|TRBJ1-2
TGTGCCAGCAGTGAAAGAACAGGGGTGTGGTATGGCTACACCTTC
CASSERTGVWYGYTF
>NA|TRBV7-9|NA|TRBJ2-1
TGTGCCAGCAGCTTAGAGGGACCCTCCTACAATGAGCAGTTCTTC
CASSLEGPSYNEQFF
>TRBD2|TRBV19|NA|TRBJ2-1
TGTGCCAGTAGTACGGGGGACTACCACTCCTACAATGAGCAGTTCTTC
CASSTGDYHSYNEQFF
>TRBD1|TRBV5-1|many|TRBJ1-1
TGCGCCAGCAGCTTGGGGGACAGTTCCCAAGCTTTCTTT
CASSLGDSSQAFF
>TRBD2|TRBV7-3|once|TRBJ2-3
TGTGCCAGCAGCAAGACTAGCGGGAGCACAGATACGCAGTATTTT
CASSKTSGSTDTQYF
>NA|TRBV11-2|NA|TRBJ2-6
TGTGCCAGCAGCTTAGCCACTCGACACTCTGGGGCCAACGTCCTGACTTTC
CASSLATRHSGANVLTF
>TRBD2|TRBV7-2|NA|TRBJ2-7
TGTGCCAGCAGCTTAAAGACTAGCGGGAGTATATCCTACGAGCAGTACTTC
CASSLKTSGSISYEQYF
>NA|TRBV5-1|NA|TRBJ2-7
TGCGCCAGCAGCTCATCGGCGGACCCTAGCTCCTACGAGCAGTACTTC
CASSSSADPSSYEQYF
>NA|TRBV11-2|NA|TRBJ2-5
TGTGCCAGCAGCTTGGCGAAGTCCCAGTACTTC
CASSLAKSQYF
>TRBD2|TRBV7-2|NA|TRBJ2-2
TGTGCCAGCAGCTCCGGCGGACTAGTAATCGGGGAGCTGTTTTTT
CASSSGGLVIGELFF
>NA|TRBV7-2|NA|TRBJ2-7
TGTGCCAGCAGCCCACGGGACTTTCTCGAGCAGTACTTC
CASSPRDFLEQYF
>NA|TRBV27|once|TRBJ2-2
TGTGCCAGCAGCCCAGCTAGGGGCACCGGGGAGCTGTTTTTT
CASSPARGTGELFF
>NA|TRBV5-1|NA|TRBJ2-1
TGCGCCAGCAGCTTCGGGACTTCGAAAAATGAGCAGTTCTTC
CASSFGTSKNEQFF
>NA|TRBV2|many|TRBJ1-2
TGTGCCAGCAGGGAGGGAGGGGGTAACTATGGCTACACCTTC
CASREGGGNYGYTF
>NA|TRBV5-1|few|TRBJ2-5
TGCGCCAGCAGCTTGGAGGGGGAGACCCAGTACTTC
CASSLEGETQYF
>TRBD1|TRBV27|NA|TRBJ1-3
TGTGCCAGCAGCTACCGGGACAGGGTTTTACCCATATATTTT
CASSYRDRVLPIYF
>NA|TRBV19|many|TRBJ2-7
TGTGCCAGTAGTCCCCTAGCGCTCTCCTACGAGCAGTACTTC
CASSPLALSYEQYF
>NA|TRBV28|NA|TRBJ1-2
TGTGCCAGCAGTCAGGGCTATGGCTACACCTTC
CASSQGYGYTF
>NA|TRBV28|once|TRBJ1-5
TGTGCCAGCAGTACCCTCCGTCCTGAGAGCAATCAGCCCCAGCATTTT
CASSTLRPESNQPQHF
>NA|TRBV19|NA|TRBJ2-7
TGTGCCAGTAGTATAGATCGGAGCTACGAGCAGTACTTC
CASSIDRSYEQYF
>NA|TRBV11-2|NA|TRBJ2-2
TGTGCCAGCAGCTTAGGGGCAGGGTGGGACACCGGGGAGCTGTTTTTT
CASSLGAGWDTGELFF
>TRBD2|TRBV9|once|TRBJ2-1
TGTGCCAGCAGCGCCGGGACTAGCGGGAGGCACACCTACAATGAGCAGTTCTTC
CASSAGTSGRHTYNEQFF
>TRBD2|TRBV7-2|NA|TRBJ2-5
TGTGCCAGCAGCTTAGCAGGGACTAGCGTAGGAGAGACCCAGTACTTC
CASSLAGTSVGETQYF
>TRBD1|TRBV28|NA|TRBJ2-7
TGTGCCAGCACAGGGGGCCTTGGCTACGAGCAGTACTTC
CASTGGLGYEQYF
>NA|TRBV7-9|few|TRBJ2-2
TGTGCCAGCAGCATCCGGGACTCAACCGGGGAGCTGTTTTTT
CASSIRDSTGELFF
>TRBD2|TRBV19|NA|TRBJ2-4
TGTGCCAGTAGTAGTAGTTGGCTAGCGGGTCTAAACATTCAGTACTTC
CASSSSWLAGLNIQYF
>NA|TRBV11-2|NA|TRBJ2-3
TGTGCCAGCAGCTTAGCGCCGGGACCCACAGATACGCAGTATTTT
CASSLAPGPTDTQYF
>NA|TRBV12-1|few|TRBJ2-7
TGTGCCAGCAGCGACTACGAGCAGTACTTC
CASSDYEQYF
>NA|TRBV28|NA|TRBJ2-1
TGTGCCAGCAGCTACTATAATTCTTACAATGAGCAGTTCTTC
CASSYYNSYNEQFF
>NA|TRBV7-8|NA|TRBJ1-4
TGTGCCAGCAGCTTGGGGATAGCTAATGAAAAACTGTTTTTT
CASSLGIANEKLFF
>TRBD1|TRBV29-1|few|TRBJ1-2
TGCAGCGTCCAGACAGGGGGGAGCTATGGCTACACCTTC
CSVQTGGSYGYTF
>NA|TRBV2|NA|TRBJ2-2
TGTGCCAGCAGTGGGGCTGCAGGGACGAACACCGGGGAGCTGTTTTTT
CASSGAAGTNTGELFF
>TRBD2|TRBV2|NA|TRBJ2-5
TGTGCCAGCAGTGTGGCTAGCGGGCGGGAGACCCAGTACTTC
CASSVASGRETQYF
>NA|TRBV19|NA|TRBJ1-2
TGTGCCAGTAGTAATGGGAAGAACTATGGCTACACCTTC
CASSNGKNYGYTF
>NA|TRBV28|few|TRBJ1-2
TGTGCCAGCAGTTTCACACAAAACTATGGCTACACCTTC
CASSFTQNYGYTF
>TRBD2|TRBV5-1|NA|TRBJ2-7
TGCGCCAGCAGCAGCGGACTAGCGGGAGGCAACTCCTACGAGCAGTACTTC
CASSSGLAGGNSYEQYF
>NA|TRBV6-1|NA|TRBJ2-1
TGTGCCAGCAGTGAAACGGTTTATGAGCAGTTCTTC
CASSETVYEQFF
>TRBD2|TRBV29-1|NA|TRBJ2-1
TGCAGCGTTAACAGCGGGAGCGGATACAATGAGCAGTTCTTC
CSVNSGSGYNEQFF
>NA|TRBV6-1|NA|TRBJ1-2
TGTGCCAGCAGTGAAGCGCTAGGGCAGGACTATGGCTACACCTTC
CASSEALGQDYGYTF
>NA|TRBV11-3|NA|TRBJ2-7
TGTGCCAGCAGCTTAGGGGACACCGTCTACGAGCAGTACTTC
CASSLGDTVYEQYF
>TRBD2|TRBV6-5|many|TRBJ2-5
TGTGCCAGCAGTCCGGGGACTAGCGGACAAGAGACCCAGTACTTC
CASSPGTSGQETQYF
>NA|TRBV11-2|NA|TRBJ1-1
TGTGCCAGCAGCTCCCTGGGGGAGTTGGACACTGAAGCTTTCTTT
CASSSLGELDTEAFF
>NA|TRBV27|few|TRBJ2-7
TGTGCCAGCAGGCAGGGGCGGTACGAGCAGTACTTC
CASRQGRYEQYF
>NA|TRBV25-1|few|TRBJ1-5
TGTGCCAGCAGCCAGGGGATGAGTCAGCCCCAGCATTTT
CASSQGMSQPQHF
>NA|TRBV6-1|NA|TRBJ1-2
TGTGCCAGCAAGCTGGACTATGGCTACACCTTC
CASKLDYGYTF
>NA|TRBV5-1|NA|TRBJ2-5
TGCGCCAGCAGCTTGCAAGGAGAGACCCAGTACTTC
CASSLQGETQYF
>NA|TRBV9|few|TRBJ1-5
TGTGCCAGCAGCGTAGGCGTAGGGCCCAATCAGCCCCAGCATTTT
CASSVGVGPNQPQHF